This T cell receptor beta chain was sequenced for a study of blood T cell repertoires in COVID-19. Study overall: T cells, B-cell-depleted T cells, or PBMCs provided the cDNA or gDNA that served as material.

This clone was observed a few times. V lost 0 bases to trimming and J lost 0 bases, with 12 bases between them. The CDR3 runs to 16 residues. Germline CDR1 reads SGHRS; CDR2 reads YFSETQ. Using immunoSEQ multiplex PCR, the repertoire was profiled, and TCRdb retains in-frame clones only, with some absent. Among about 140,000 clones listed, approximately 80% were seen once. This TCR came from a man aged 50 to 60 with acute or convalescent COVID-19. This chain connects TRBV5-1 to TRBJ2-5; the D gene is possibly TRBD1 (5 bases). The sequencing input was peripheral blood. The CDR3 reads CASSLVQGAYQETQYF. As DNA, the CDR3 is TGCGCCAGCAGCTTGGTCCAAGGGGCGTACCAAGAGACCCAGTACTTC.